Listed below are T cell receptor beta chains from one sample, sequenced in a study of T-cell reconstitution after alpha-beta-depleted transplantation in children. A single record per CDR3 protein comes from TCRdb applying MiXCR to the PCR reads. The table has under 850,000 distinct CDR3 sequences, about an eighth seen once. The sample was PBMCs, taken before TCRalphabeta/CD19-depleted stem cell transplant. The receptors derive from a girl aged 2-10 years with congenital amegakaryocytic thrombocytopenia, due to receive a stem cell transplant. The CDR3 runs from the conserved cysteine through the conserved F or W. Fields, in order: CDR3 protein, CDR3 DNA, V gene, D gene, clone size, J gene. A D gene is named only where the DNA matches it firmly. For some rows the clone size is stated as once, few or many, or as a class when expanded; others skip it.

CDR3aa: CASSLSGTDYNEQFF; CDR3nt: TGTGCCAGCAGCCTTAGCGGGACTGATTACAATGAGCAGTTCTTC; v_gene: TRBV7-9; d_gene: TRBD2; abundance: .; j_gene: TRBJ2-1
CDR3aa: CASSHWTSTNEQFF; CDR3nt: TGTGCCAGCAGTCACTGGACTTCTACGAATGAGCAGTTCTTC; v_gene: TRBV12-3/TRBV12-4; d_gene: .; abundance: .; j_gene: TRBJ2-1
CDR3aa: CASSDGAANEKLFF; CDR3nt: TGCGCCAGCAGCGACGGGGCGGCTAATGAAAAACTGTTTTTT; v_gene: TRBV5-1; d_gene: .; abundance: many; j_gene: TRBJ1-4
CDR3aa: CSARDPLLLAGDLYNEQFF; CDR3nt: TGCAGTGCTAGAGATCCCCTTCTACTAGCGGGAGATCTATACAATGAGCAGTTCTTC; v_gene: TRBV20-1; d_gene: TRBD2; abundance: many; j_gene: TRBJ2-1
CDR3aa: CASSDGTGANQETQYF; CDR3nt: TGTGCCAGCAGTGATGGGACAGGGGCAAATCAAGAGACCCAGTACTTC; v_gene: TRBV6-1; d_gene: TRBD1; abundance: few; j_gene: TRBJ2-5
CDR3aa: CASSLAGTGAHTEAFF; CDR3nt: TGCGCCAGCAGCTTGGCCGGGACAGGGGCTCACACTGAAGCTTTCTTT; v_gene: TRBV5-1; d_gene: TRBD1; abundance: .; j_gene: TRBJ1-1
CDR3aa: CSARRGGRATEAFF; CDR3nt: TGCAGTGCTAGGAGAGGGGGAAGGGCGACTGAAGCTTTCTTT; v_gene: TRBV20-1; d_gene: .; abundance: few; j_gene: TRBJ1-1
CDR3aa: CASSESGSNYEQYF; CDR3nt: TGCGCCAGCAGCGAAAGCGGGAGTAACTACGAGCAGTACTTC; v_gene: TRBV5-1; d_gene: TRBD2; abundance: few; j_gene: TRBJ2-7
CDR3aa: CASISSLGGGKNTEAFF; CDR3nt: TGTGCCAGCATCTCCTCGCTTGGGGGCGGAAAGAACACTGAAGCTTTCTTT; v_gene: TRBV6-1; d_gene: .; abundance: few; j_gene: TRBJ1-1
CDR3aa: CASSLAPGAPNEKLFF; CDR3nt: TGTGCCAGCAGCTTAGCGCCAGGGGCTCCTAATGAAAAACTGTTTTTT; v_gene: TRBV7-6; d_gene: .; abundance: .; j_gene: TRBJ1-4
CDR3aa: CASSPGAGDLYEQYF; CDR3nt: TGTGCCAGCTCACCGGGAGCCGGCGATCTCTACGAGCAGTACTTC; v_gene: TRBV18; d_gene: .; abundance: few; j_gene: TRBJ2-7
CDR3aa: CASSLAGDNEQSF; CDR3nt: TGTGCCAGCAGCTTAGCGGGCGACAATGAGCAGTCCTTC; v_gene: TRBV7-7; d_gene: .; abundance: .; j_gene: TRBJ2-1
CDR3aa: CSAGVPGTGQINYGYTF; CDR3nt: TGCAGTGCTGGGGTCCCCGGGACGGGACAAATTAACTATGGCTACACCTTC; v_gene: TRBV20-1; d_gene: .; abundance: many; j_gene: TRBJ1-2
CDR3aa: CSASEDYNEQFF; CDR3nt: TGCAGTGCTAGTGAGGACTACAATGAGCAGTTCTTC; v_gene: TRBV20-1; d_gene: .; abundance: many; j_gene: TRBJ2-1
CDR3aa: CASSPGTSNEKLYF; CDR3nt: TGTGCCAGCAGCCCCGGAACTTCTAATGAAAAACTGTATTTT; v_gene: TRBV7-9; d_gene: .; abundance: .; j_gene: TRBJ1-4
CDR3aa: CASSFDPGRADTQYF; CDR3nt: TGCGCCAGCAGCTTCGACCCGGGGCGGGCAGATACGCAGTATTTT; v_gene: TRBV5-1; d_gene: .; abundance: .; j_gene: TRBJ2-3
CDR3aa: CASSLGESSYNEQFF; CDR3nt: TGCGCCAGCAGCTTGGGAGAAAGCTCCTACAATGAGCAGTTCTTC; v_gene: TRBV5-1; d_gene: .; abundance: many; j_gene: TRBJ2-1
CDR3aa: CSVELGLKETQYF; CDR3nt: TGCAGCGTTGAACTTGGGCTTAAAGAGACCCAGTACTTC; v_gene: TRBV29-1; d_gene: .; abundance: few; j_gene: TRBJ2-5
CDR3aa: CSGRFTGELFF; CDR3nt: TGCAGCGGCAGATTCACCGGGGAGCTGTTTTTT; v_gene: TRBV29-1; d_gene: .; abundance: many; j_gene: TRBJ2-2
CDR3aa: CASSQGQAQASRETQYF; CDR3nt: TGTGCCAGCAGCCAGGGACAGGCCCAGGCCTCGAGGGAGACCCAGTACTTC; v_gene: TRBV14; d_gene: TRBD1; abundance: few; j_gene: TRBJ2-5
CDR3aa: CASSQAFAGGELFF; CDR3nt: TGTGCCAGCAGCCAAGCATTTGCCGGCGGGGAGCTGTTTTTT; v_gene: TRBV14; d_gene: .; abundance: few; j_gene: TRBJ2-2
CDR3aa: CAWSMDRAYEQYF; CDR3nt: TGTGCCTGGAGCATGGACAGAGCCTACGAGCAGTACTTC; v_gene: TRBV30; d_gene: .; abundance: .; j_gene: TRBJ2-7
CDR3aa: CSARSTNNSPLHF; CDR3nt: TGCAGTGCTAGATCTACGAATAATTCACCCCTCCACTTT; v_gene: TRBV20-1; d_gene: .; abundance: many; j_gene: TRBJ1-6
CDR3aa: CASSQAANTEAFF; CDR3nt: TGCGCCAGCAGTCAGGCAGCGAACACTGAAGCTTTCTTT; v_gene: TRBV5-1; d_gene: .; abundance: few; j_gene: TRBJ1-1
CDR3aa: CASSPSEGKATGELFF; CDR3nt: TGTGCCAGCAGCCCTTCAGAGGGTAAAGCAACCGGGGAGCTGTTTTTT; v_gene: TRBV9; d_gene: .; abundance: .; j_gene: TRBJ2-2
CDR3aa: CSVGGGQPQHF; CDR3nt: TGCAGCGTTGGCGGTGGCCAGCCCCAGCATTTT; v_gene: TRBV29-1; d_gene: .; abundance: .; j_gene: TRBJ1-5